This T cell receptor beta chain was sequenced for a study of Graves' ophthalmopathy and Graves' hyperthyroidism. From RNA, the CDR3 regions of TCR beta chains were amplified and sequenced. After a first-round RT-PCR with HTBI primers, a second-round multiplex PCR was run. TCRdb re-called the multiplex PCR reads through MiXCR, storing one row per CDR3 protein. The data hold about 160,000 distinct CDR3 sequences, with 35% to 50% observed a single time. The CDR3 is made up of 13 amino acids. The germline V gene has CDR1 DFQATT and CDR2 SNEGSKA (reference sequence). Trimming shortened V by 3 bases and J by 0 bases, and 6 bases separated the two germline ends.

What was sequenced was peripheral blood. The receptor was isolated from a man aged 25 to 40 with Graves' ophthalmopathy. This chain connects TRBV20-1 to TRBJ1-5; D is uncertain. DNA for the CDR3: TGCAGTGCTAGGCAGGATAGCAATCAGCCCCAGCATTTT. It encodes CSARQDSNQPQHF.